A selection of T cell receptor beta chains follows, all from one sample in a study of TIL therapy for anti-PD-1-resistant metastatic lung cancer. TCRdb keeps only in-frame clones here, not all; method: immunoSEQ multiplex PCR. The data contain about 20,000 clones, 80% to 90% of them singletons. The sequenced sample was blood, obtained at baseline. These receptors came from a person aged 25 to 80 with non-small cell lung cancer. CDR3s include the opening cysteine and the closing phenylalanine or tryptophan. D genes are given only for firm matches. The listing skips clone size in some rows; elsewhere it reads once, few, many or a size class.

clone_size: .; v_call: TRBV11-3; j_call: TRBJ2-3; d_call: .; cdr3_aa: CASSLGIRDTQYF; cdr3_nt: TGTGCCAGCAGCTTAGGGATACGAGATACGCAGTATTTT
clone_size: .; v_call: TRBV4-1; j_call: TRBJ2-1; d_call: TRBD2; cdr3_aa: CASSRSGTSGGARYNEQFF; cdr3_nt: TGCGCCAGCAGCCGTTCCGGGACTAGCGGGGGGGCTCGCTACAATGAGCAGTTCTTC
clone_size: few; v_call: TRBV27; j_call: TRBJ1-2; d_call: .; cdr3_aa: CASSPTVFYGYTF; cdr3_nt: TGTGCCAGCAGCCCGACAGTGTTTTATGGCTACACCTTC
clone_size: .; v_call: TRBV18; j_call: TRBJ2-5; d_call: .; cdr3_aa: CASSPPAQETQYF; cdr3_nt: TGTGCCAGCTCACCACCGGCCCAAGAGACCCAGTACTTC
clone_size: .; v_call: TRBV9; j_call: TRBJ1-1; d_call: TRBD1; cdr3_aa: CASSFRQGTEAFF; cdr3_nt: TGTGCCAGCAGCTTTCGACAGGGCACTGAAGCTTTCTTT
clone_size: .; v_call: TRBV10-3; j_call: TRBJ2-1; d_call: .; cdr3_aa: CAISGTGARVDEQFF; cdr3_nt: TGTGCCATCAGTGGGACGGGAGCGAGGGTGGATGAGCAGTTCTTC
clone_size: .; v_call: TRBV18; j_call: TRBJ2-7; d_call: .; cdr3_aa: CASSPPEIKEQYF; cdr3_nt: TGTGCCAGCTCACCACCGGAGATTAAAGAGCAGTACTTC
clone_size: .; v_call: TRBV28; j_call: TRBJ2-2; d_call: TRBD1; cdr3_aa: CASGRTGPTGELFF; cdr3_nt: TGTGCCAGCGGAAGGACAGGGCCCACCGGGGAGCTGTTTTTT
clone_size: .; v_call: TRBV5-1; j_call: TRBJ2-2; d_call: .; cdr3_aa: CASTLFGGNTGELFF; cdr3_nt: TGCGCCAGTACCTTATTCGGGGGGAACACCGGGGAGCTGTTTTTT
clone_size: .; v_call: TRBV13; j_call: TRBJ1-4; d_call: .; cdr3_aa: CASSAGRDEKLFF; cdr3_nt: TGTGCCAGCAGCGCGGGCAGGGATGAAAAACTGTTTTTT
clone_size: .; v_call: TRBV7-3; j_call: TRBJ2-1; d_call: .; cdr3_aa: CASTLGPNNEQFF; cdr3_nt: TGTGCCAGCACCCTCGGGCCAAACAATGAGCAGTTCTTC
clone_size: .; v_call: TRBV7-2; j_call: TRBJ2-7; d_call: .; cdr3_aa: CASSLGWGGKSEQYF; cdr3_nt: TGTGCCAGCAGCTTAGGGTGGGGGGGCAAATCCGAGCAGTACTTC
clone_size: .; v_call: TRBV18; j_call: TRBJ1-5; d_call: .; cdr3_aa: CASSPTFSNQPQHF; cdr3_nt: TGTGCCAGCTCACCAACATTTAGCAATCAGCCCCAGCATTTT
clone_size: .; v_call: TRBV4-1; j_call: TRBJ1-4; d_call: TRBD1; cdr3_aa: CASSPRGSGQGNEKLFF; cdr3_nt: TGCGCCAGCAGCCCAAGGGGGTCAGGACAGGGAAATGAAAAACTGTTTTTT
clone_size: .; v_call: TRBV4-2; j_call: TRBJ2-7; d_call: .; cdr3_aa: CASSLTMGQGYEQYF; cdr3_nt: TGTGCCAGCAGCCTCACTATGGGCCAAGGATACGAGCAGTACTTC
clone_size: .; v_call: TRBV27; j_call: TRBJ1-4; d_call: .; cdr3_aa: CASSLSAATNEKLFF; cdr3_nt: TGTGCCAGCAGTTTATCCGCAGCAACTAATGAAAAACTGTTTTTT
clone_size: .; v_call: TRBV2; j_call: TRBJ2-3; d_call: .; cdr3_aa: CASLDAGSTDTQYF; cdr3_nt: TGTGCCAGCTTGGACGCGGGCAGCACAGATACGCAGTATTTT
clone_size: .; v_call: TRBV19; j_call: TRBJ2-1; d_call: TRBD2; cdr3_aa: CASRTSGRAHEQFF; cdr3_nt: TGTGCCAGTCGCACTAGCGGGAGGGCCCATGAGCAGTTCTTC
clone_size: .; v_call: TRBV2; j_call: TRBJ2-1; d_call: .; cdr3_aa: CASSEGWRSEQFF; cdr3_nt: TGTGCCAGCAGTGAAGGTTGGAGGTCTGAGCAGTTCTTC
clone_size: .; v_call: TRBV27; j_call: TRBJ1-5; d_call: .; cdr3_aa: CASSLSAGNQPQHF; cdr3_nt: TGTGCCAGCAGTTTATCGGCAGGGAATCAGCCCCAGCATTTT
clone_size: .; v_call: TRBV7-9; j_call: TRBJ2-6; d_call: TRBD1; cdr3_aa: CASSQQGPGANVLTF; cdr3_nt: TGTGCCAGCAGTCAACAGGGGCCTGGGGCCAACGTCCTGACTTTC
clone_size: .; v_call: TRBV28; j_call: TRBJ1-2; d_call: TRBD1; cdr3_aa: CASSLPSRGSDGYTF; cdr3_nt: TGTGCCAGCAGTTTACCTTCCAGGGGGTCGGATGGCTACACCTTC
clone_size: .; v_call: TRBV4-1; j_call: TRBJ2-5; d_call: TRBD1; cdr3_aa: CASSQDLAYRGREVGGTQYF; cdr3_nt: TGCGCCAGCAGCCAGGACCTCGCTTACAGGGGGCGCGAGGTTGGTGGGACCCAGTACTTC
clone_size: .; v_call: TRBV6-6; j_call: TRBJ2-1; d_call: .; cdr3_aa: CASSFRTTGRGNEQFF; cdr3_nt: TGTGCCAGCAGTTTCAGGACAACAGGACGAGGAAATGAGCAGTTCTTC
clone_size: .; v_call: TRBV19; j_call: TRBJ1-1; d_call: .; cdr3_aa: CASSIVLNTEAFF; cdr3_nt: TGTGCCAGTAGTATAGTCCTGAACACTGAAGCTTTCTTT
clone_size: .; v_call: TRBV28; j_call: TRBJ1-5; d_call: TRBD1; cdr3_aa: CASSSLRTGGNQPQHF; cdr3_nt: TGTGCCAGCAGTTCTCTCCGGACAGGGGGCAATCAGCCCCAGCATTTT
clone_size: .; v_call: TRBV7-2; j_call: TRBJ1-1; d_call: .; cdr3_aa: CASSLGGETPEAFF; cdr3_nt: TGTGCCAGCAGCTTGGGGGGGGAGACGCCTGAAGCTTTCTTT